This T cell receptor beta chain appears in the sequencing data of a study of T cells in Graves' hyperthyroidism and ophthalmopathy (dated by TCRdb to about 2019). Context from the whole study: Peripheral blood samples were taken at the time of initial diagnosis, prior to any treatment. A discovery cohort of roughly 100 patients, roughly 40 with Graves' ophthalmopathy and over 55 with stable Graves' hyperthyroidism, was used to find distinguishing TCR V-J signatures. Whether ophthalmopathy could be predicted prospectively was tested in an independent validation cohort made up of 18 to 20 hyperthyroidism patients plus 17 patients who later progressed to ophthalmopathy. For training and testing, the 95 to 100 patients in the discovery cohort were randomly divided in a 7:3 ratio. In addition, the study compared T-cell repertoires in thyroid tissue and in blood from roughly six Graves' hyperthyroidism patients. After blood sampling, hyperthyroidism patients were treated with methimazole at a starting dose of 30 mg daily, and ophthalmopathy patients were treated with high-dose intravenous methylprednisolone. The paper describes TCR Vbeta CDR3 sequencing of more than 120 peripheral blood samples, made up of around 41 ophthalmopathy patients, over 70 hyperthyroidism patients and 17 progressor patients.

V drops 3 bases and J drops 4 bases, leaving 9 bases in between. Based on the germline V gene, the CDR1 and CDR2 sequences are ENHRY and SYGVKD. Including the terminal cysteine and phenylalanine, the CDR3 comprises 13 residues. Of all the DNA, just the CDR3 is kept, 39 bases in frame from base 1. The TCR beta CDR3 regions were amplified from the RNA transcripts. The first round of RT-PCR for the TCR CDR3 was performed with the HTBI primer set and the Qiagen OneStep RT-PCR kit. Libraries were constructed in a second round of multiplex PCR, after which size selection and purification were performed. Sequencing of the libraries was done on an Illumina HiSeq2000 using paired-end 100 bp reads. From the authors' description of their analysis: Raw data were processed with SOAPnuke, discarding reads with adapters, uncalled bases, mean Phred below 15, or no exact constant-primer or identifier match. COPE v1.2.5 was used to merge high-quality paired reads, and clonotypes were defined as unique nucleotide sequences. MiTCR v1.1 was used to align clonotypes to the IMGT TRBV, TRBD and TRBJ reference segments. The analysis was restricted to V-J combinations with a frequency above 0.0001, which together covered just over 99% of the repertoires. The TCS score was defined as the ratio of F50 (clonal expansion) to E x V (chaos), calculated using BLOSUM62-based TCRdist between CDR3 peptides within each V-J. Welch's t-statistics and random forest reduced fewer than 600 V-J features to some 14, which were used in a naive Bayes classifier (R e1071). The Morisita-Horn index was used to measure how similar the thyroid and blood repertoires were. TCRdb reprocessing: public reads trimmed at Q25 with fastp, clones called with MiXCR, in-frame beta chains kept. Each entry is one CDR3 protein sequence, shown with its most common DNA and genes. TCRdb's processing, not the authors', yielded these V and J calls. The sample records around 700,000 distinct CDR3 sequences, roughly a third of which are singletons. The top ten constitute around 32% of the sample.

What the study reported, not specific to this receptor: During validation, the model predicted progression to ophthalmopathy a median of around 6 months ahead of onset, with more than 55% sensitivity and 72.22% specificity. No statistical method was used to fix the sample size in advance, and group allocation was not hidden from the investigators. A 13 V-J signature model separated ophthalmopathy from stable hyperthyroidism, with 87.88% sensitivity and 81.08% specificity in cross-validation and 80%/75% in testing. Blood samples also contained most of the expanded thyroid clonotypes (frequency above 0.001), which suggests that blood repertoires may reflect thyroid immune responses.

Ten or more counts support this clonotype. Its antigen has not been determined. One base away there is no much larger clone; base qualities are not given. A patient counted as having stable Graves' hyperthyroidism if no progression to ophthalmopathy occurred over 18 months of follow-up. Hyperthyroidism patients were newly diagnosed, with disease duration under 2 months, and aged 18 to 65 years. Exclusion was applied to patients with uncontrolled infections, other autoimmune diseases, pregnancy or lactation. Clinical symptoms, serum thyroxine and TRAb, thyroid ultrasound, and orbital computed tomography formed the basis for the diagnoses. PBMCs were separated from about 10 ml of fresh peripheral blood using Ficoll-Paque density gradient centrifugation. Trizol reagent was used to extract total RNA, and RNA quality was then checked on an Agilent 2100 Bioanalyzer.

Material: blood. The V and J genes are TRBV10-3 and TRBJ1-1; no D segment can be confidently identified. This receptor was obtained from a woman in her thirties or forties with Graves' hyperthyroidism. For the CDR3, the sequence is CAISDSGTTEAFF. The DNA is as follows: TGTGCCATCAGTGATTCGGGCACCACTGAAGCTTTCTTT.